A selection of T cell receptor beta chains follows, all from one sample in a study of vaccination and CD4 T cells after COVID-19. TCRdb re-called the PCR reads through MiXCR, storing one row per CDR3 protein. The profile covers more than 10,000 distinct CDR3 sequences, with 45% to 50% appearing a single time and approximately 15% taken by the ten largest. Their recognized antigens are unknown. Source material: CD4+ T cells from blood, cultured in vitro. The receptor source for this set is a human donor who had recovered from COVID-19. The CDR3 runs from the conserved cysteine through the conserved F or W. The order of the fields is J gene, clone size, CDR3 length, D gene, V gene, CDR3 protein, CDR3 DNA. The D gene is left open where the match is weak. The listing skips clone size in some rows; elsewhere it reads once, few, many or a size class.

>TRBJ1-6|-|15|TRBD1|TRBV20-1
CSARLQGQGGPPLHF
TGCAGTGCTAGATTACAGGGACAGGGTGGGCCACCCCTCCACTTT
>TRBJ1-5|-|14|-|TRBV18
CASSPKGSNQPQHF
TGTGCCAGCTCACCGAAAGGGAGCAATCAGCCCCAGCATTTT
>TRBJ2-7|-|14|-|TRBV7-2
CASSLAGGPYEQYF
TGTGCCAGCAGCTTAGCTGGCGGCCCCTACGAGCAGTACTTC
>TRBJ2-7|few|14|-|TRBV21-1
CASSGKQSSYEQYF
TGTGCCAGCAGCGGAAAACAGAGCTCCTACGAGCAGTACTTC
>TRBJ2-6|-|16|TRBD1|TRBV7-9
CASSFTGGAGANVLTF
TGTGCCAGCAGCTTCACAGGGGGCGCTGGGGCCAACGTCCTGACTTTC
>TRBJ1-1|-|13|TRBD1|TRBV2
CASTPGQGSAAFF
TGTGCCAGCACCCCGGGACAGGGATCGGCAGCTTTCTTT
>TRBJ2-5|-|18|-|TRBV6-1
CASTELRPQGAHKGAQYF
TGTGCCAGCACTGAGTTACGACCACAGGGCGCCCACAAAGGGGCCCAGTACTTC
>TRBJ1-2|few|12|TRBD1|TRBV10-3
CATRGPGYGYTF
TGTGCCACCAGGGGGCCGGGCTATGGCTACACCTTC
>TRBJ2-1|-|16|-|TRBV21-1
CASSTGLAGGPYEQFF
TGTGCCAGCAGCACGGGACTAGCGGGAGGGCCATATGAGCAGTTCTTC
>TRBJ2-1|-|15|TRBD2|TRBV20-1
CSASRWAGEYNEQFF
TGCAGTGCTAGTCGTTGGGCGGGAGAGTACAATGAGCAGTTCTTC
>TRBJ2-3|few|15|TRBD2|TRBV20-1
CSARISGRPADTQYF
TGCAGTGCTAGAATTAGCGGGAGGCCGGCAGATACGCAGTATTTT
>TRBJ2-2|-|16|-|TRBV28
CASKDAGLANTGELFF
TGTGCCAGCAAGGATGCCGGGCTAGCGAACACCGGGGAGCTGTTTTTT
>TRBJ2-5|-|14|-|TRBV7-6
CASGSPDIGETQYF
TGTGCCAGCGGCTCCCCCGACATTGGAGAGACCCAGTACTTC
>TRBJ2-5|few|17|-|TRBV5-6
CASSLGRTRGRQETQYF
TGTGCCAGCAGCTTGGGCCGGACCCGGGGTCGCCAAGAGACCCAGTACTTC
>TRBJ1-5|few|18|TRBD1|TRBV19
CASSTLPMGTGRYQPQHF
TGTGCCAGTAGTACCCTTCCCATGGGGACAGGGCGTTATCAGCCCCAGCATTTT
>TRBJ1-1|-|13|TRBD1|TRBV5-5
CASGRQGNTEAFF
TGTGCCAGCGGACGACAGGGGAACACTGAAGCTTTCTTT
>TRBJ1-1|-|14|-|TRBV14
CASSQGLRGLAAFF
TGTGCCAGCAGCCAGGGCCTGCGGGGACTGGCGGCTTTCTTT
>TRBJ2-7|-|9|-|TRBV15
CATLTEQYF
TGTGCCACCCTAACAGAGCAGTACTTC
>TRBJ2-3|few|13|-|TRBV20-1
CSARQPSTDTQYF
TGCAGTGCTAGACAGCCTAGCACAGATACGCAGTATTTT
>TRBJ2-4|-|16|TRBD2|TRBV10-3
CAISELAGEAKNIQYF
TGTGCCATCAGTGAACTAGCGGGAGAAGCCAAAAACATTCAGTACTTC
>TRBJ2-5|few|12|-|TRBV10-3
CAIKGYQETQYF
TGTGCCATCAAGGGGTACCAAGAGACCCAGTACTTC
>TRBJ2-1|once|15|-|TRBV24-1
CATSDFSGPYNEQFF
TGTGCCACCAGTGATTTTAGCGGTCCCTACAATGAGCAGTTCTTC
>TRBJ2-7|-|16|-|TRBV20-1
CSARLVTYAPPYEQYF
TGCAGTGCTAGACTAGTCACATACGCGCCCCCCTACGAGCAGTACTTC
>TRBJ2-3|few|13|-|TRBV28
CASSLRSTDTQYF
TGTGCCAGCAGTTTAAGGAGCACAGATACGCAGTATTTT
>TRBJ2-2|-|10|-|TRBV6-1
CASNAGELFF
TGTGCCAGCAACGCCGGGGAGCTGTTTTTT
>TRBJ1-1|few|16|-|TRBV11-1
CASSLANGLGDTEAFF
TGTGCCAGCAGCTTAGCGAACGGGCTGGGGGACACTGAAGCTTTCTTT
>TRBJ2-7|-|13|TRBD2|TRBV20-1
CSGLTSGEYEQYF
TGCAGTGGGCTGACTAGCGGAGAGTACGAGCAGTACTTC
>TRBJ1-5|few|15|TRBD1|TRBV7-6
CASSLGTGSEQPQHF
TGTGCCAGCAGCTTAGGGACAGGGTCTGAGCAGCCCCAGCATTTT
>TRBJ2-2|-|14|-|TRBV20-1
CSARDTGPGGELFF
TGCAGTGCTAGAGATACTGGCCCGGGCGGGGAGCTGTTTTTT
>TRBJ1-3|once|14|TRBD1|TRBV19
CASRDRISGNTIYF
TGTGCCAGTAGGGACAGGATCTCTGGAAACACCATATATTTT
>TRBJ2-7|-|13|TRBD1|TRBV6-2/TRBV6-3
CASSYRGQNEQYF
TGTGCCAGCAGTTACAGGGGGCAAAACGAGCAGTACTTC
>TRBJ1-2|few|15|-|TRBV6-5
CASSSGRAANYGYTF
TGTGCCAGCAGTTCCGGGAGGGCCGCAAACTATGGCTACACCTTC
>TRBJ2-3|-|12|-|TRBV29-1
CSYGGGTDTQYF
TGCAGTTATGGAGGGGGAACAGATACGCAGTATTTT
>TRBJ1-5|-|12|-|TRBV12-3/TRBV12-4
CASTRGNQPQHF
TGTGCCAGCACCAGGGGCAATCAGCCCCAGCATTTT
>TRBJ1-1|-|11|-|TRBV28
CASSWNTEAFF
TGTGCCAGCAGTTGGAACACTGAAGCTTTCTTT
>TRBJ1-3|-|13|-|TRBV9
CASSPGFRNTIYF
TGTGCCAGCAGCCCTGGATTCCGAAACACCATATATTTT
>TRBJ2-5|-|14|TRBD1|TRBV5-4
CASSIGQGVETQYF
TGTGCCAGCAGCATTGGACAGGGCGTGGAGACCCAGTACTTC
>TRBJ2-5|few|14|TRBD2|TRBV10-2
CASRTSGVQETQYF
TGCGCCAGCCGGACTAGCGGGGTACAAGAGACCCAGTACTTC
>TRBJ2-1|once|15|-|TRBV7-2
CASSLGLGRDNEQFF
TGTGCCAGCAGCTTAGGTTTAGGCAGAGACAATGAGCAGTTCTTC
>TRBJ2-5|-|14|TRBD2|TRBV20-1
CSATPAGARETQYF
TGCAGTGCTACCCCAGCGGGAGCCCGCGAGACCCAGTACTTC
>TRBJ2-3|once|18|TRBD2|TRBV7-9
CASSRRRLAGKGSDTQYF
TGTGCCAGCAGCCGAAGGAGGCTAGCGGGAAAGGGTTCAGATACGCAGTATTTT
>TRBJ2-5|few|12|-|TRBV7-2
CASSLQTETQYF
TGTGCCAGCAGCTTACAGACGGAGACCCAGTACTTC
>TRBJ1-1|few|14|-|TRBV28
CASSPNRDGTEAFF
TGTGCCAGCAGTCCCAACAGGGATGGCACTGAAGCTTTCTTT
>TRBJ1-5|-|13|-|TRBV19
CASSIQVHQPQHF
TGTGCCAGTAGTATACAGGTCCATCAGCCCCAGCATTTT
>TRBJ1-5|-|13|-|TRBV12-3/TRBV12-4
CASSLLGNQPQHF
TGTGCCAGCAGTCTACTTGGCAATCAGCCCCAGCATTTT
>TRBJ2-3|-|14|-|TRBV2
CASSGQGRTDTQYF
TGTGCCAGCAGTGGTCAGGGGAGGACAGATACGCAGTATTTT
>TRBJ2-5|few|16|TRBD2|TRBV24-1
CATSDSGTSGSQAQYF
TGTGCCACCAGTGATTCCGGGACTAGCGGGTCCCAAGCCCAGTACTTC
>TRBJ1-6|few|14|-|TRBV27
CASSLGQDNSPLHF
TGTGCCAGCAGTTTAGGGCAGGATAATTCACCCCTCCACTTT
>TRBJ1-5|-|13|-|TRBV7-2
CASSLDRDQPQHF
TGTGCCAGCAGCTTAGATAGGGATCAGCCCCAGCATTTT
>TRBJ2-5|-|14|-|TRBV6-5
CASSYSRGVETQYF
TGTGCCAGCAGTTACTCGAGGGGGGTTGAGACCCAGTACTTC
>TRBJ1-6|-|15|-|TRBV7-9
CASSSNSFSDSPLHF
TGTGCCAGCAGCTCCAACAGCTTCTCGGATTCACCCCTCCACTTT
>TRBJ1-5|-|17|-|TRBV7-2
CASSLAPPGLSNQPQHF
TGTGCCAGCAGCCTCGCCCCACCCGGTTTAAGCAATCAGCCCCAGCATTTT
>TRBJ2-7|-|14|TRBD1|TRBV19
CASSGDRGSYEQYF
TGTGCCAGTAGTGGGGACAGGGGGTCCTACGAGCAGTACTTC
>TRBJ2-5|few|15|TRBD1|TRBV11-2
CASSYRDREGETQYF
TGTGCCAGCAGCTACCGGGACAGGGAAGGCGAGACCCAGTACTTC
>TRBJ2-1|-|17|-|TRBV11-2
CASSSVDGGSSYNEQFF
TGTGCCAGCAGCTCAGTTGACGGAGGGAGCTCCTACAATGAGCAGTTCTTC